This TCR beta chain was identified during a study of blood T cell repertoires in COVID-19. Study information: Specimens from acute and convalescent COVID-19 originated in the United States, Italy and Spain. T cells, B-cell-depleted T cells, or PBMCs supplied cDNA or gDNA.

Germline CDR1 is MNHEY and CDR2 is SVGAGI. The CDR3 is 15 residues long. V shed 2 bases, J shed 3 bases, and the junction held 6 bases outside the gene matches. Some clones are missing from TCRdb's copy, which holds only in-frame ones; the method was immunoSEQ multiplex PCR. The sample lists about 180,000 clones; roughly 80% were seen once. The sequenced sample consisted of PBMCs or T cells enriched from blood (not recorded which). The gene calls are TRBV6-5 and TRBJ1-1; 7 nucleotides align to TRBD1. The TCR comes from a man between 60 and 75 years old who had been exposed to COVID-19. The CDR3 DNA sequence: TGTGCCAGCAGTTACGTCACCGGGACAGACACTGAAGCTTTCTTT. Amino acid sequence: CASSYVTGTDTEAFF.